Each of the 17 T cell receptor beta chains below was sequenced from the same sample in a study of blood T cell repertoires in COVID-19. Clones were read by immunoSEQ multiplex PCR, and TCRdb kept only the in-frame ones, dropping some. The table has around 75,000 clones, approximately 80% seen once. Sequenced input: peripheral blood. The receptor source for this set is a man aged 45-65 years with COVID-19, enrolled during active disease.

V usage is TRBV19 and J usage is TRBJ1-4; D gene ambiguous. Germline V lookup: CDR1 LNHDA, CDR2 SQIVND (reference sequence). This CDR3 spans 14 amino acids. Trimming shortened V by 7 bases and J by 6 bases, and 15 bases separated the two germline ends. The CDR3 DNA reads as TGTGCCAGTAACGCGGGGAACGCGTATGAAAAACTGTTTTTT. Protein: CASNAGNAYEKLFF.

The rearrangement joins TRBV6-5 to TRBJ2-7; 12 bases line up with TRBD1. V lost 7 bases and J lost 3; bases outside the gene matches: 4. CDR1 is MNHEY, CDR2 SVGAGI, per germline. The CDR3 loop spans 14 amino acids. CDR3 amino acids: CASIGTGGIYEQYF. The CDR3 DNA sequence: TGTGCCAGCATAGGGACAGGGGGCATCTACGAGCAGTACTTC.

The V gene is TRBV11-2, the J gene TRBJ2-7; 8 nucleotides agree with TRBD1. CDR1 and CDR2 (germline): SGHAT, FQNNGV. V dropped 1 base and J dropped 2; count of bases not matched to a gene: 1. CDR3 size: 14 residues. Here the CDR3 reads CASSLGTGPYEQYF. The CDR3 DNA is TGTGCCAGCAGCTTAGGGACAGGGCCCTACGAGCAGTACTTC.

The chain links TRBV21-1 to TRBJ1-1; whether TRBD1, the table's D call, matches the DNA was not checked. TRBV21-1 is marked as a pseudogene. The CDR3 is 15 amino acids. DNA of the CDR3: TGTGCCAGCCCAATACAGAATACACAGAACACTGAAGCTTTCTTT. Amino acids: CASPIQNTQNTEAFF.

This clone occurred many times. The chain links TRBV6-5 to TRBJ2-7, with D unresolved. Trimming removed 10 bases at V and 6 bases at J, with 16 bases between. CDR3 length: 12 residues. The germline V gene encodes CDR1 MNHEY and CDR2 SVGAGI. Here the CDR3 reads CATQETGREQYF. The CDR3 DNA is TGTGCCACCCAGGAAACTGGCCGCGAGCAGTACTTC.

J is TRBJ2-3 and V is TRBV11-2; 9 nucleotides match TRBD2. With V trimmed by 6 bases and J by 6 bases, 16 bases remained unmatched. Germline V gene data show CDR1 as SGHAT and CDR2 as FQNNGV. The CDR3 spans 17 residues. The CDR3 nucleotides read TGTGCCAGCAGGCTTGGGCGCGGGGGGGGCCGACATGATACGCAGTATTTT. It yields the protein CASRLGRGGGRHDTQYF.

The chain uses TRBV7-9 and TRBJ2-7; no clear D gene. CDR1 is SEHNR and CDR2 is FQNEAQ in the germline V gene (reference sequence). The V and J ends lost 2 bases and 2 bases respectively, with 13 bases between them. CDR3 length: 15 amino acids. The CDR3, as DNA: TGTGCCAGCAGCTTACGAGAGACTGAAACCTACGAGCAGTACTTC. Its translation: CASSLRETETYEQYF.

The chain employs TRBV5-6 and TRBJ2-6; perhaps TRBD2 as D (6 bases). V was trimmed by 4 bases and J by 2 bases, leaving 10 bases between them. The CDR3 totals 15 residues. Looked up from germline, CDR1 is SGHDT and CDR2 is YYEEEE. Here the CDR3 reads CASSRWGAGANVLTF. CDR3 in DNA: TGTGCCAGCAGCCGGTGGGGGGCTGGGGCCAACGTCCTGACTTTC.

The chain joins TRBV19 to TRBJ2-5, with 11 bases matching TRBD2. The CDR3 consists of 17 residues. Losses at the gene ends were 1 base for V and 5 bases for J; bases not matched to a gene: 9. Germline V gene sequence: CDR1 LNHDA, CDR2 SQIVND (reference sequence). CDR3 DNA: TGTGCCAGTAGTATAGTGAAGCTAGCGGGGGGTCAGGAGACCCAGTACTTC. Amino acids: CASSIVKLAGGQETQYF.

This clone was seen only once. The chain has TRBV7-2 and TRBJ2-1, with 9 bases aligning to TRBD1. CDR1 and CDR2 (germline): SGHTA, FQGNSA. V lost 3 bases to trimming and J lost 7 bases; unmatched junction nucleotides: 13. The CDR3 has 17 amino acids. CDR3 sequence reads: CASSFNRGLRRGNEQFF. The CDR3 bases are TGTGCCAGCAGCTTCAACAGGGGGCTGCGGCGTGGGAATGAGCAGTTCTTC.

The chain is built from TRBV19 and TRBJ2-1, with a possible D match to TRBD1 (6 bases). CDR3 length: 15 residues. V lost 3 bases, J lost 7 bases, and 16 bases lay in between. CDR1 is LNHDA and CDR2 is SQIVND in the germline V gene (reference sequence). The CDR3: CASSILLRDKNEQFF. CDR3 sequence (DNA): TGTGCCAGTAGTATTCTACTCCGGGACAAGAATGAGCAGTTCTTC.

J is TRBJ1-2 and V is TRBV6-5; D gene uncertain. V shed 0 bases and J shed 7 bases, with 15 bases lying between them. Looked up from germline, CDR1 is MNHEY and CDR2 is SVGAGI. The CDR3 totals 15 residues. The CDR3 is CASSYSLHIGGGYTF. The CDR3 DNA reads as TGTGCCAGCAGTTACTCGCTCCACATTGGTGGTGGCTACACCTTC.

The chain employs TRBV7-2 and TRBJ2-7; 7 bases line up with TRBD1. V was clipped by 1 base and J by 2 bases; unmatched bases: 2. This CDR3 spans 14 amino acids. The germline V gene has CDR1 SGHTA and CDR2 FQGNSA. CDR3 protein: CASSLGTGAYEQYF. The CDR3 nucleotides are TGTGCCAGCAGCTTAGGGACAGGCGCCTACGAGCAGTACTTC.

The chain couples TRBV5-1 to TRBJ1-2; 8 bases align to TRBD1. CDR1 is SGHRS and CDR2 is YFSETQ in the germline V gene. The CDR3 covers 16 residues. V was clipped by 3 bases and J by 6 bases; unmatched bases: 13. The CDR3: CASSSGSQGASDGYTF. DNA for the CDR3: TGCGCCAGCAGCTCAGGGTCTCAGGGGGCGTCGGATGGCTACACCTTC.

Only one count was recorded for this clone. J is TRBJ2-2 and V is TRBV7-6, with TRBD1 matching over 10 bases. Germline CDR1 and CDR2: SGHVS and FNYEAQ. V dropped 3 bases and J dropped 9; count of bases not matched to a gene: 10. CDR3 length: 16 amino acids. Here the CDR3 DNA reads TGTGCCAGCAGCTTTGGACAGGGGGGCCCGGACCGGGAGCTGTTTTTT. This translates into CASSFGQGGPDRELFF.

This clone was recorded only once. CDR3 protein: CASRPGTSGGTTDTQYF. In DNA form, the CDR3 reads TGTGCCAGCAGACCCGGGACTAGCGGGGGGACCACAGATACGCAGTATTTT. This chain uses TRBV6-7 with TRBJ2-3, with 15 bases that match TRBD2. TRBV6-7 is recorded as an ORF, its role being uncertain. Trimming took 6 bases from V and 2 from J; bases not matched to a gene: 6. The CDR3 totals 17 residues.

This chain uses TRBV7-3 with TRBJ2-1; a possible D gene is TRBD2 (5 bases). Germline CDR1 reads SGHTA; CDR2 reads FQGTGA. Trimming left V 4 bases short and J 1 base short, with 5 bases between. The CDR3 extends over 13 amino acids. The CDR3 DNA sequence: TGTGCCAGCAGCTCGGGGTCCTACAATGAGCAGTTCTTC. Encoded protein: CASSSGSYNEQFF.